A single sample gave rise to the 6 T cell receptor beta chains below, sequenced in a study of blood T cells in healthy people across ages. The second PCR ran about 6 to 11 cycles with a sample-barcoded 5' primer and J-beta primers. MiXCR, applied by TCRdb to the 5' RACE reads, yields one record per CDR3 protein. This sample yields hundreds of thousands of distinct CDR3 sequences, of which about 32% are seen a single time; just over 15% belongs to the top ten. The sample was blood. Every receptor here comes from a woman aged 80 or over in good health.

This clonotype was observed many times. This chain joins TRBV9 and TRBJ2-7; 7 nucleotides agree with TRBD1. This CDR3 has 14 amino acids. The V gene end was trimmed by 0 bases and the J gene end by 5 bases; junction bases not matched to a gene: 5. In germline, CDR1 is SGDLS, CDR2 YYNGEE. DNA of the CDR3: TGTGCCAGCAGCGTAGCGGGACAGTTTAACGAGCAGTACTTC. Translating gives CASSVAGQFNEQYF.

The chain recombines TRBV5-6 with TRBJ2-7; D is ambiguous. The CDR3 is made up of 13 amino acids. Germline V gene sequence: CDR1 SGHDT, CDR2 YYEEEE. V was shortened by 0 bases and J by 5 bases, with 9 bases between the two germline ends. CDR3 sequence reads: CASSLDDVDEQYF. CDR3 nucleotides: TGTGCCAGCAGCTTGGACGACGTAGACGAGCAGTACTTC. The full variable domain, rest sourced from reference TRBV5-6 and TRBJ2-7, is DAGVTQSPTHLIKTRGQQVTLRCSPKSGHDTVSWYQQALGQGPQFIFQYYEEEERQRGNFPDRFSGHQFPNYSSELNVNALLLGDSALYLCASSLDDVDEQYFGPGTRLTVT.

This clonotype has only a few counts. V is TRBV19 and J is TRBJ2-1, with a weak D call TRBD1 (6 bases). Germline lookup yields CDR1 LNHDA and CDR2 SQIVND (reference sequence). The germline V and J ends were trimmed by 6 bases and 9 bases, with 18 bases remaining between them. This CDR3 contains 14 residues. CDR3 in amino acids: CASRNREIGAEQFF. The CDR3 region has the DNA TGTGCCAGTAGGAACAGGGAAATAGGCGCTGAGCAGTTCTTC.

This clonotype has at least ten counts. The chain is built from TRBV10-3 and TRBJ2-1; D ambiguous. The V and J ends lost 2 bases and 0 bases respectively, with 8 bases between them. The CDR3 is 15 amino acids. The germline V gene encodes CDR1 ENHRY and CDR2 SYGVKD. The CDR3 nucleotides read TGTGCCATCAGTGAGCCAGCGAGCTCCTACAATGAGCAGTTCTTC. Protein sequence: CAISEPASSYNEQFF.

V usage is TRBV7-6 and J usage is TRBJ1-2, with a possible D match to TRBD1 (5 bases). CDR3 length: 16 amino acids. The germline V gene has CDR1 SGHVS and CDR2 FNYEAQ. Deletions cut 1 base from V and 8 bases from J, with 20 bases between. The CDR3: CASSLGLSGQVAGYTF. Here the CDR3 DNA reads TGTGCCAGCAGCTTAGGGTTGTCGGGGCAGGTCGCCGGCTACACCTTC.

This clonotype came up many times. The chain links TRBV5-1 to TRBJ2-7, with D perhaps assigned TRBD1 or TRBD2 (5 bases each). Trimming removed 7 bases from V and 2 bases from J, with 13 bases in between. In germline, CDR1 is SGHRS, CDR2 YFSETQ. The CDR3 extends over 13 amino acids. The CDR3 bases are TGCGCCAGCGCGTATGGGGGAGCCTACGAGCAGTACTTC. Its translation is CASAYGGAYEQYF. The full variable domain, in which reference TRBV5-1 and TRBJ2-7 provide the parts outside the CDR3, is KAGVTQTPRYLIKTRGQQVTLSCSPISGHRSVSWYQQTPGQGLQFLFEYFSETQRNKGNFPGRFSGRQFSNSRSEMNVSTLELGDSALYLCASAYGGAYEQYFGPGTRLTVT.